The present TCR beta chain was sequenced within a study of OX40 agonist ivuxolimab in advanced cancers. The study in broad terms: The costimulatory receptor OX40 (CD134) was targeted by ivuxolimab, a fully human IgG2 agonistic monoclonal antibody. The monotherapy dose-escalation portion (N of about 47 patients) of the phase I ivuxolimab trial is reported in the paper. Of the roughly 52 patients in dose escalation, around 19 had hepatocellular carcinoma, around 15 had melanoma, 9 had renal cell carcinoma and 9 had head and neck cancer. Partial responses occurred in three dose-escalation patients: two with cutaneous melanoma and one with hepatocellular carcinoma. In the dose-escalation cohort, 82.7% of patients were male, and the mean age was roughly 60 years with a range of about 20 to 80. Intravenous ivuxolimab was administered to patients every 2 weeks at six dose levels: 0.01, 0.1, 0.3, 1.5, 3 and 10 mg/kg. Patients were allowed to have had prior anti-PD-1, anti-PD-L1 or anti-CTLA-4 therapy, and less than 45% of the dose-escalation patients had previously received checkpoint inhibitors. Peripheral TCRbeta sequencing aimed to test whether ivuxolimab altered TCR sequence diversity and caused clonal T-cell expansion.

What the study reported, not specific to this receptor: After ivuxolimab, expanded clones were on average more numerous among CD8+ T cells than among CD4+ T cells. Clonal expansion of both CD4+ and CD8+ blood T cells was observed from baseline to week 6 at doses 0.1 to 3.0 mg/kg. The antigen specificity of the peripheral T cells that underwent clonal expansion was not determined. In partial responders in the 0.1-3.0 mg/kg groups, normalized peripheral clonal expansion was found to be among the lowest, especially among CD8+ T cells. Low levels of normalized T-cell clonal expansion were also seen in some patients who did not respond.

Concerning this clone itself: This receptor's antigen is unknown. No per-base quality is available; no much larger clone lies one base away.

Patients with a history of autoimmune disease or receiving systemic immunosuppression were excluded from the trial. Peripheral blood for TCR sequencing was drawn from every dose cohort at baseline, at cycle 4 day 1 and at cycle 7 day 1. The samples were taken from a phase I, first-in-human, multicenter, open-label dose-escalation trial of ivuxolimab. Adults with locally advanced or metastatic melanoma, renal cell carcinoma, hepatocellular carcinoma or head and neck squamous cell carcinoma were enrolled in the trial. Before TCR sequencing, CD4+ T cells and CD8+ T cells from peripheral blood were sorted into separate populations. The CDR3 measures 17 amino acids from cysteine to phenylalanine. Only the CDR3 portion is preserved as DNA: 51 bases, with reading frame beginning at the first base. Genomic DNA was extracted from sorted cells for sequencing of the TCRbeta CDR3 region. TCRbeta CDR3 regions were sequenced using the immunoSEQ Assay. In TCRdb, the immuneACCESS table is reduced to in-frame sequences with V and J assigned. These tables do not hold every clone; where another copy was compared, an unresolved V gene accounts for under half, and the others remain unexplained. In this sample the table shows around 84,000 clones, about 93% of which occur a single time. The leading ten clones occupy around 0.43% of the sample.

The rearrangement joined TRBV21-1 to TRBJ1-6. TRBV21-1 is deemed a pseudogene. The receptor's source is an adult with an advanced solid tumor such as melanoma, head and neck, liver or kidney cancer. Specimen: CD4+ or CD8+ T cells sorted from blood, collected in a trial of the OX40 agonist ivuxolimab. The DNA sequence is as follows: TGTGCCAGCAGCAAACGGCAGGGGAGGCTTGCGAATTCACCCCTCCACTTT. The resulting protein is CASSKRQGRLANSPLHF.